The next 26 T cell receptor beta chains were all read from a single sample in a study of shared clonotypes between healthy human individuals. TCRdb's table, derived via immunoSEQ multiplex PCR, lists solely in-frame clones and lacks some. The sample includes about 1.1 million clones, 70% to 80% of them seen just once. The sample consisted of memory CD4+ T cells from PBMCs. Subset given: CD45RA-negative fraction. Source of these receptors: a man aged 18 to 30 in good health. Some clones in this sample may be carry-over from other donors' samples.

This clone was counted a few times. This sequence joins TRBV9 and TRBJ2-7, with TRBD1 matching 9 bases. V shed 0 bases, J shed 7 bases, and the junction held 8 bases outside the gene matches. The CDR3 extends over 15 amino acids. CDR1 and CDR2 from the germline V gene are SGDLS and YYNGEE. The CDR3 loop reads CASSVAVGQGDEQYF. CDR3 DNA sequence: TGTGCCAGCAGCGTAGCTGTGGGACAGGGCGATGAGCAGTACTTC.

This clone showed up just a few times. The chain links TRBV18 to TRBJ1-5, with D perhaps matching TRBD1 (5 bases). Deletions cut 8 bases from V and 0 bases from J, with 14 bases between. Per germline, CDR1 KGHSH and CDR2 LQKENI. The CDR3 has 15 residues. The CDR3 region is CASTDHQGSNQPQHF. The CDR3 bases are TGTGCCAGCACAGACCACCAGGGTAGCAATCAGCCCCAGCATTTT.

This chain links TRBV11-1 with TRBJ1-1; 7 bases agree with TRBD1. CDR3 length: 14 amino acids. Germline CDR1 and CDR2: SGHAT and FQDESV (reference sequence). After removal of 5 bases from V and 8 bases from J, the junction contained 11 bases not matched to a gene. This chain's CDR3 is CASSPQGSVGEAFF. The CDR3 coding sequence is TGTGCCAGCAGCCCACAGGGGTCTGTGGGGGAAGCTTTCTTT.

About this clone: A clone one base away is much larger, so this may be a read error. V usage is TRBV5-4 and J usage is TRBJ2-7; 7 bases line up with TRBD2. This CDR3 region has 14 residues. Looked up from germline, CDR1 is SGHNT and CDR2 is YYREEE (reference sequence). The CDR3 DNA reads TGTGCCAGCAGCTTGGCTCGCGGGAGCTACGAGCAGCACTTC. It codes for CASSLARGSYEQHF.

The chain combines TRBV5-1 with TRBJ1-4, with no clear D. V shed 4 bases and J shed 5 bases, with 15 bases lying between them. Germline V gives CDR1 SGHRS, CDR2 YFSETQ. CDR3 size: 15 residues. The CDR3 sequence: CASSLATRNNEKLFF. Here the CDR3 DNA reads TGCGCCAGCAGCCTCGCAACCCGGAACAATGAAAAACTGTTTTTT.

V usage is TRBV6-5 and J usage is TRBJ1-2; TRBD1 matches at 10 bases. The junction had 4 bases not matched to a gene; V was cut back by 6 bases and J by 0 bases. Germline V gene data show CDR1 as MNHEY and CDR2 as SVGAGI. The CDR3 spans 15 residues. The CDR3 DNA reads as TGTGCCAGCAGGGGGACAGGGGTGGCTAACTATGGCTACACCTTC. This translates into CASRGTGVANYGYTF.

The chain is built from TRBV21-1 and TRBJ1-5; the table names TRBD1, a call not compared with the DNA. TRBV21-1 is a recognized pseudogene. The CDR3 is made up of 20 amino acids. In nucleotides, the CDR3 is TGTGCCAGCAGCAATCGCGCCGGGACAGGGAAAGGAGGAAGCAATCAGCCCCAGCATTTT. It translates to CASSNRAGTGKGGSNQPQHF.

The genes are TRBV28 and TRBJ2-3; no reliable D call. Trimming pared 8 bases from V and 1 base from J, leaving 13 bases between. Germline values: CDR1 MDHEN, CDR2 SYDVKM. The CDR3 sequence is 14 residues long. In DNA, the CDR3 is TGTGCCAGCGTAGAGTCTTTGGGCACAGATACGCAGTATTTT. It yields the protein CASVESLGTDTQYF.

The CDR3 nucleotides read TGTGCCAGCAGCTTAGCGGCTCCCCCCACAGATACGCAGTATTTT. This sequence encodes CASSLAAPPTDTQYF. The rearrangement uses TRBV7-2 and TRBJ2-3; D is ambiguous. This CDR3 has 15 amino acids. Looked up from germline, CDR1 is SGHTA and CDR2 is FQGNSA. Trimming pared 0 bases from V and 2 bases from J, leaving 9 bases between. Combining the CDR3 with reference TRBV7-2 and TRBJ2-3 gives the whole variable domain GAGVSQSPSNKVTEKGKDVELRCDPISGHTALYWYRQSLGQGLEFLIYFQGNSAPDKSGLPSDRFSAERTGGSVSTLTIQRTQQEDSAVYLCASSLAAPPTDTQYFGPGTRLTVL.

Concerning this clone: With only one base between it and a far larger clone, this is likely a read error. Distinct nucleotide sequences in the sample also encode this CDR3. The chain combines TRBV7-9 with TRBJ1-2; D remains unclear. CDR1 and CDR2 from the germline V gene are SEHNR and FQNEAQ (reference sequence). The CDR3 covers 12 residues. CDR3 loop: CASSPSVGGYTF. Written as DNA, the CDR3 is TGTGCTAGCAGCCCTTCGGTGGGCGGCTACACCTTC.

This clone has at least ten counts. The V and J genes are TRBV29-1 and TRBJ1-3; TRBD1 aligns across 7 bases. The V gene end was trimmed by 7 bases and the J gene end by 0 bases; junction bases not matched to a gene: 3. The CDR3 has 13 amino acids. The V gene's germline CDR1 is SQVTM and CDR2 ANQGSEA. The CDR3 reads CSARTGSGNTIYF. The CDR3 nucleotides read TGCAGCGCGCGGACAGGCTCTGGAAACACCATATATTTT.

The V gene is TRBV7-9, the J gene TRBJ2-1; D ambiguous. Germline V gene lookup returns CDR1 SEHNR and CDR2 FQNEAQ (reference sequence). This CDR3 contains 15 residues. The V end was cut by 5 bases, the J end by 6 bases, with 17 bases between. CDR3 sequence (DNA): TGTGCCAGCAGCCCGCGGTGGAGCAGTGGCAATGAGCAGTTCTTC. It translates to CASSPRWSSGNEQFF.

The sample holds a few counts of this clone. Other DNA sequences within the sample encode an identical CDR3. The CDR3 spells CAWTGQETQYF. As DNA, the CDR3 is TGTGCCTGGACCGGACAAGAGACCCAGTACTTC. The rearrangement joins TRBV30 to TRBJ2-5; D gene ambiguous. Trimming took 4 bases from V and 2 from J, leaving 5 bases between them. CDR3 size: 11 residues. Germline V gives CDR1 GTSNPN, CDR2 SVGIG (reference sequence).

The rearrangement uses TRBV10-2 and TRBJ2-7; D is ambiguous. The CDR3 has 14 amino acids. The germline V and J ends were trimmed by 6 bases and 5 bases, with 17 bases remaining between them. Germline V gives CDR1 WSHSY, CDR2 SAAADI. This CDR3 reads CASSEPTPGHEQYF. For the CDR3, the DNA is TGCGCCAGCAGCGAACCTACCCCGGGCCACGAGCAGTACTTC.

Details on this clone: Additional DNA sequences in this sample encode the identical CDR3. The V and J genes are TRBV28 and TRBJ1-1; tentatively, D is TRBD1 (5 bases). CDR1 is MDHEN and CDR2 is SYDVKM in the germline V gene. Trimming removed 6 bases from V and 3 bases from J, with 8 bases in between. The CDR3 covers 12 residues. The CDR3 region has the DNA TGTGCCAGCAGCCTCAGGGACACTGAAGCTTTCTTT. Its protein is CASSLRDTEAFF.

V and J are TRBV6-5 and TRBJ1-2; maybe TRBD1 (5 bases). CDR3 length equals 14 residues. The germline V gene encodes CDR1 MNHEY and CDR2 SVGAGI. The V gene lost 5 bases and the J gene lost 6 bases, with 16 bases spanning the gap. The CDR3 nucleotides are TGTGCCAGCAGTGCCCAACAGGCATTAAATGGCTACACCTTC. Translating gives CASSAQQALNGYTF.

This rearrangement joins TRBV21-1 to TRBJ2-4; TRBD2 reflects the table's D call only, with no check against the DNA. TRBV21-1 is a known pseudogene. The CDR3 runs to 23 residues. The CDR3 DNA is TGTGCCAGCAGCTCCTCTGCGGAGTTCGATGGGACTAGCGGGAGGTGGGCCAAAAACATTCAGTACTTC. Its translation: CASSSSAEFDGTSGRWAKNIQYF.

The chain employs TRBV19 and TRBJ2-5; possibly TRBD1 for D (6 bases). The V and J ends lost 3 bases and 1 base respectively, with 12 bases between them. CDR1 is LNHDA, CDR2 SQIVND, per germline (reference sequence). This CDR3 region has 15 residues. CDR3 region: CASSMNRAGQETQYF. In DNA form, the CDR3 reads TGTGCCAGTAGTATGAACAGGGCAGGCCAAGAGACCCAGTACTTC.

This clone came up once. V gene TRBV9 combines with J gene TRBJ2-5, with D possibly called TRBD1 or TRBD2 (5 bases each). The assigned J gene may be wrong: the sequence end matches TRBJ2-7 better. This CDR3 is built from 16 residues. Per germline, CDR1 SGDLS and CDR2 YYNGEE. The CDR3 DNA follows: TGTGCCAGCAGCGTAGCTGGTGGGACCCCAACCCACGAGCAGTACTTC. It yields the protein CASSVAGGTPTHEQYF.

The chain has TRBV30 and TRBJ2-7, with a possible D match to TRBD2 (6 bases). Germline values: CDR1 GTSNPN, CDR2 SVGIG (reference sequence). V was trimmed by 5 bases and J by 6 bases, leaving 11 bases between them. The CDR3 is 11 residues long. CDR3 amino acids: CAWLRESEQYF. The DNA for the CDR3 is TGTGCCTGGTTACGGGAGAGCGAGCAGTACTTC.

This clone showed up just a few times. The chain couples TRBV18 to TRBJ1-1; TRBD1 might be the D (5 bases). The CDR3 length is 13 residues. Germline CDR1 reads KGHSH; CDR2 reads LQKENI. Trimming removed 8 bases from V and 1 base from J, with 11 bases in between. The DNA of the CDR3 is TGTGCCAGCCACCCGGGGCAGAACACTGAAGCTTTCTTT. Protein product: CASHPGQNTEAFF.

The chain recombines TRBV9 with TRBJ2-6, with unresolved D. This CDR3 contains 14 residues. V was cut by 4 bases and J by 2 bases, with 7 bases left in between. CDR1 is SGDLS, CDR2 YYNGEE, per germline. The CDR3, as DNA: TGTGCCAGCAGCTCCCTACCTGGGGCCAACGTCCTGACTTTC. It is translated as CASSSLPGANVLTF. The full variable domain, its missing parts supplied by reference TRBV9 and TRBJ2-6, is DSGVTQTPKHLITATGQRVTLRCSPRSGDLSVYWYQQSLDQGLQFLIQYYNGEERAKGNILERFSAQQFPDLHSELNLSSLELGDSALYFCASSSLPGANVLTFGAGSRLTVL.

V is TRBV4-2 and J is TRBJ2-7; 10 bases are shared with TRBD2. CDR1 is LGHNA, CDR2 YNFKEQ, per germline. V shed 1 base, J shed 1 base, and the junction held 10 bases outside the gene matches. The CDR3 has 18 residues. CDR3 in amino acids: CASSQVASGRALSYEQYF. CDR3 nucleotide sequence: TGTGCCAGCAGCCAAGTAGCCAGCGGGAGGGCCTTATCCTACGAGCAGTACTTC.

This clone appeared a few times. This rearrangement joins TRBV27 to TRBJ2-3; a weak D match, TRBD1 (5 bases). V lost 6 bases and J 6 bases, leaving 13 bases between the germline ends. CDR3 length: 13 residues. Germline V gene sequence: CDR1 MNHEY, CDR2 SMNVEV (reference sequence). CDR3: CASSESGWDTQYF. In nucleotides, the CDR3 is TGTGCCAGCAGCGAATCAGGGTGGGATACGCAGTATTTT.

With regard to this clone: At one boundary the junction diverges from the germline segment, which might be a read error. J is TRBJ2-7 and V is TRBV18, with 12 nucleotides matching TRBD1. This CDR3 spans 16 amino acids. Germline V gene data show CDR1 as KGHSH and CDR2 as LQKENI. The CDR3 loop is CASSAIGTGGSHEQYF. The CDR3 DNA reads TGTGCCAGCTCAGCTATCGGGACAGGGGGCTCCCACGAGCAGTACTTC.

This chain joins TRBV30 and TRBJ2-3; D call uncertain. CDR1 is GTSNPN and CDR2 is SVGIG in the germline V gene (reference sequence). V was cut by 3 bases and J by 1 base, with 11 bases left in between. The CDR3 is 14 amino acids. Here the CDR3 reads CAWRPFGRTDTQYF. CDR3 bases: TGTGCCTGGAGGCCTTTCGGACGCACAGATACGCAGTATTTT.